This entry describes one T cell receptor (beta chain). Authors' analysis steps: Nucleated cell number was recorded as an estimate derived from reference gene primer amplification. The assay was immunoSEQ multiplex PCR, and TCRdb's table has in-frame clones only and misses some. V, J and clone size reflect that table, while D and trimming were determined from the DNA. The data show over 250,000 clones, around 86% seen once. This entry belongs to a study of blood T cell repertoires in COVID-19. At the level of the study: COVID-19 samples collected from the United States, Italy and Spain covered acute and convalescent phases. Sample material is recorded as cDNA or gDNA derived from T cells, B-cell-depleted T cells, or PBMCs.

The V gene's germline CDR1 is GTSNPN and CDR2 SVGIG (reference sequence). There are 14 residues in the CDR3. V shed 3 bases and J shed 6 bases, with 14 bases lying between them. The TCR comes from a man aged 45 to 65 with acute or convalescent COVID-19. Sequencing was done on a sample of peripheral blood. The V and J genes are TRBV30 and TRBJ1-4; no definite D call. The CDR3 bases are TGTGCCTGGAGGCCCCGGGGAGTCGATGAAAAACTGTTTTTT. Residues: CAWRPRGVDEKLFF.